The rows below give T cell receptor beta chains drawn from one sample of a study of beta chain features in type 1 diabetes. Measured with immunoSEQ multiplex PCR; TCRdb has only the in-frame clones, and not every one. This table has 600,000 or so clones, around an eighth appearing once. Sequencing input: naive CD4+ T cells from blood. All receptors derive from a man younger than 35 with type 1 diabetes. The CDR3 runs from the conserved cysteine through the conserved F or W. The order of the fields is CDR3 protein, V gene, CDR3 length.

CDR3aa: CASSLRTSGGTSTDTQYF
v_gene: TRBV7-6
len: 18

CDR3aa: CASSAGTGNTEAFF
v_gene: TRBV7-2
len: 14

CDR3aa: CAWSGIQGAWETQYF
v_gene: TRBV30
len: 15

CDR3aa: CASSLKGRIETQYF
v_gene: TRBV27
len: 14

CDR3aa: CASSVEGSTDTQYF
v_gene: TRBV9
len: 14

CDR3aa: CASSPGRVSAEAFF
v_gene: TRBV18
len: 14

CDR3aa: CAWSGGAAAEAFF
v_gene: TRBV30
len: 13

CDR3aa: CASGNYRSYEQYF
v_gene: TRBV7-9
len: 13

CDR3aa: CASRGQMNTEAFF
v_gene: TRBV2
len: 13

CDR3aa: CASSRGPSTDTQYF
v_gene: TRBV2
len: 14

CDR3aa: CASSPGPNKAFF
v_gene: TRBV4-3
len: 12

CDR3aa: CASSYWSGVGEQFF
v_gene: TRBV6-5
len: 14

CDR3aa: CAWNRPGGNTIYF
v_gene: TRBV30
len: 13

CDR3aa: CATSRDRGVQNIQYF
v_gene: TRBV15
len: 15

CDR3aa: CATGTYEQYF
v_gene: TRBV28
len: 10

CDR3aa: CASSPLASGVSYEQYF
v_gene: TRBV21-1
len: 16

CDR3aa: CASSQLAGGLYEQYF
v_gene: TRBV7-2
len: 15

CDR3aa: CASSPLAGALTDTQYF
v_gene: TRBV7-2
len: 16

CDR3aa: CASSDLQTYYGYTF
v_gene: TRBV25-1
len: 14

CDR3aa: CASSPEPNQPQHF
v_gene: TRBV5-1
len: 13

CDR3aa: CASSLELSSGNTIYF
v_gene: TRBV11-2
len: 15

CDR3aa: CASSYWDRANEQFF
v_gene: TRBV6-6
len: 14

CDR3aa: CASSPEGLNTEAFF
v_gene: TRBV5-1
len: 14

CDR3aa: CASSARGDTQYF
v_gene: TRBV7-2
len: 12

CDR3aa: CASSERLAGFHEQYF
v_gene: TRBV25-1
len: 15

CDR3aa: CASSALPGRTDTQYF
v_gene: TRBV7-2
len: 15

CDR3aa: CAWSPDRVGLHNEQFF
v_gene: TRBV30
len: 16

CDR3aa: CASSPPPGQGAYNEQFF
v_gene: TRBV28
len: 17

CDR3aa: CASSYSGQWETQYF
v_gene: TRBV6-6
len: 14

CDR3aa: CASSSPSGPYNEKLFF
v_gene: TRBV28
len: 16

CDR3aa: CASSTNRGRTGELFF
v_gene: TRBV5-1
len: 15

CDR3aa: CASSPLGTPNYGYTF
v_gene: TRBV9
len: 15

CDR3aa: CASTRLAGTDTQYF
v_gene: TRBV2
len: 14

CDR3aa: CASSSYYNEQFF
v_gene: TRBV5-6
len: 12

CDR3aa: CASSSWAQETQYF
v_gene: TRBV7-9
len: 13

CDR3aa: CSAVPGSDEKLFF
v_gene: TRBV29-1
len: 13

CDR3aa: CASSLFPNEAGELFF
v_gene: TRBV7-9
len: 15

CDR3aa: CASSLEYSVADRETQYF
v_gene: TRBV5-4
len: 17

CDR3aa: CASSKGQGQNEKLFF
v_gene: TRBV5-8
len: 15

CDR3aa: CASSLALAGVGEQYF
v_gene: TRBV7-2
len: 15

CDR3aa: CASSFVASGGMAYF
v_gene: TRBV27
len: 14